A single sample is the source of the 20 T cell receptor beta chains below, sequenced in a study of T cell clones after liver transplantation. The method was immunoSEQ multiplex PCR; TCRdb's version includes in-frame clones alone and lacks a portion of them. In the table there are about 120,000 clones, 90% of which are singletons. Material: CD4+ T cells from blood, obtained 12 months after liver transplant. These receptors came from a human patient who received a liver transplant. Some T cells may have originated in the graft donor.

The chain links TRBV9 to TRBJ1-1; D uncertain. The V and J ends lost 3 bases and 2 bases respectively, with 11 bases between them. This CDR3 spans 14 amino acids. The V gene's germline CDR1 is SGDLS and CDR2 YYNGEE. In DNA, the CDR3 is TGTGCCAGCAGCGCCTCTCCAGCAAACACTGAAGCTTTCTTT. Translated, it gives CASSASPANTEAFF.

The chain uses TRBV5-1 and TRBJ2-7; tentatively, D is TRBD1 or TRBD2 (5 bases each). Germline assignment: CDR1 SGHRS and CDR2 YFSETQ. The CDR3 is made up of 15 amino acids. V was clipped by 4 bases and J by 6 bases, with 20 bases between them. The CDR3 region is CASSDLWVGESEQYF. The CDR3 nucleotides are TGCGCCAGCAGCGACCTTTGGGTGGGGGAAAGCGAGCAGTACTTC.

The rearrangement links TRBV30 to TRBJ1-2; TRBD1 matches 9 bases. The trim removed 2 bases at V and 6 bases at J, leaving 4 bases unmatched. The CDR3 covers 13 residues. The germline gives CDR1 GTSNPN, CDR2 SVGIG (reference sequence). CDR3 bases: TGTGCCTGGAGTCTACAGGGGGCTGATGGCTACACCTTC. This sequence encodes CAWSLQGADGYTF. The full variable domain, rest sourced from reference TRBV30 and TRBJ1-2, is SQTIHQWPATLVQPVGSPLSLECTVEGTSNPNLYWYRQAAGRGLQLLFYSVGIGQISSEVPQNLSASRPQDRQFILSSKKLLLSDSGFYLCAWSLQGADGYTFGSGTRLTVV.

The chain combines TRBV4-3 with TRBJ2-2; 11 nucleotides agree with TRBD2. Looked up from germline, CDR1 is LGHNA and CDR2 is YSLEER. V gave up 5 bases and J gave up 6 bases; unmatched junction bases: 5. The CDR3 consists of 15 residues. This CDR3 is CASSLIAGGAGELFF. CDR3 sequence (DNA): TGCGCCAGCAGCTTAATAGCGGGAGGGGCCGGGGAGCTGTTTTTT.

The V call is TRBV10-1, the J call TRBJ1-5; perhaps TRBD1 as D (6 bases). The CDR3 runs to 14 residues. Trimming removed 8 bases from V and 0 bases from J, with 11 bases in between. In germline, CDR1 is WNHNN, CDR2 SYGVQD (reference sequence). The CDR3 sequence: CASYRVYSNQPQHF. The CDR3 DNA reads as TGCGCCAGCTACAGGGTATATAGCAATCAGCCCCAGCATTTT.

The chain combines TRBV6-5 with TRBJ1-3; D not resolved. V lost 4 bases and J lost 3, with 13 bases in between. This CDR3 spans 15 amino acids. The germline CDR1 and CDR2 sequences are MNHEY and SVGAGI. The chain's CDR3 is CASSSSTGRGNTIYF. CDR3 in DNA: TGTGCCAGCAGTTCCTCAACCGGTCGTGGAAACACCATATATTTT.

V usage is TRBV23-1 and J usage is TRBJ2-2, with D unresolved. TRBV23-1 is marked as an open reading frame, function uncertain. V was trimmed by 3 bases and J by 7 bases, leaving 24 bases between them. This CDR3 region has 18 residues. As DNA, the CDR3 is TGCGCCAGCAGTCACCCGGAACAATCCCCATATGTGGGCGGGGAGCTGTTTTTT. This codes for CASSHPEQSPYVGGELFF.

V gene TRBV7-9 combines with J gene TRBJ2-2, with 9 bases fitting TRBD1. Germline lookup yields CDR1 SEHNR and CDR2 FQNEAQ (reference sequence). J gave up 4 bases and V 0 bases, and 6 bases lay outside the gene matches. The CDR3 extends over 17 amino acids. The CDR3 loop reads CASSLASGTGFTGELFF. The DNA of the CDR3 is TGTGCCAGCAGCTTAGCATCGGGGACAGGGTTCACCGGGGAGCTGTTTTTT.

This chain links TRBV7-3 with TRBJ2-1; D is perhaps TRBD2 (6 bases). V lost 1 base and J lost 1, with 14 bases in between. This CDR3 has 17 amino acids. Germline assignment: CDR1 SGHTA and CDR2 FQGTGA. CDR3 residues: CASSLRSAGSSYNEQFF. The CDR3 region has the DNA TGTGCCAGCAGCTTAAGGTCTGCGGGGTCTTCCTACAATGAGCAGTTCTTC.

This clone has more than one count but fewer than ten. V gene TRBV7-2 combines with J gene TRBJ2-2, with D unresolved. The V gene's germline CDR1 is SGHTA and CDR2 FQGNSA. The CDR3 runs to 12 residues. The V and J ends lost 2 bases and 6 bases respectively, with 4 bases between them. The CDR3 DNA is TGTGCCAGCAGCTTAAATTCCGGGGAGCTGTTTTTT. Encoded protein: CASSLNSGELFF.

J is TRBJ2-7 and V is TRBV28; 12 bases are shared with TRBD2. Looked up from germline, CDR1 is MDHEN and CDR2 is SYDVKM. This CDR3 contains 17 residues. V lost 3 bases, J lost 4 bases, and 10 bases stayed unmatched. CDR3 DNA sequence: TGTGCCAGCAGTTTCGGTCTAGCGGGAGGGCGGTCATACGAGCAGTACTTC. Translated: CASSFGLAGGRSYEQYF.

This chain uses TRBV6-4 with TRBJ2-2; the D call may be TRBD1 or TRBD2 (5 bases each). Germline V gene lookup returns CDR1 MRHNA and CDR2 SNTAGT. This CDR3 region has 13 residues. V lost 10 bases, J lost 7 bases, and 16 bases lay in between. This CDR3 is CATGEGNGGELFF. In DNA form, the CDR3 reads TGTGCCACCGGTGAGGGGAACGGCGGGGAGCTGTTTTTT.

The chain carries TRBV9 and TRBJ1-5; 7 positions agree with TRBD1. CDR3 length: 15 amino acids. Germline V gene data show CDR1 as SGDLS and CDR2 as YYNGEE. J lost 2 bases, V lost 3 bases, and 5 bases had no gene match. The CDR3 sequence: CASSGQGSGNQPQHF. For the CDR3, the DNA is TGTGCCAGCAGCGGACAGGGTTCTGGCAATCAGCCCCAGCATTTT.

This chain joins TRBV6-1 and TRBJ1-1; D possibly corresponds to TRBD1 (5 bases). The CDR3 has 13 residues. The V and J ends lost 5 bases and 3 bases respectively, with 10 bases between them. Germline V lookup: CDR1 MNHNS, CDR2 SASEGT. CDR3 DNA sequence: TGTGCCAGCAGTAGACCAGGGTACACTGAAGCTTTCTTT. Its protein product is CASSRPGYTEAFF.

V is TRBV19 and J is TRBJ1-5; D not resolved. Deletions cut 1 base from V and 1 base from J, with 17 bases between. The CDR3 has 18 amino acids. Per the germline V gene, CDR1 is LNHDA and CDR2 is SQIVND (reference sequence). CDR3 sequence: CASSIAARQLSSNQPQHF. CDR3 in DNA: TGTGCCAGTAGTATAGCCGCGAGGCAGTTATCCAGCAATCAGCCCCAGCATTTT. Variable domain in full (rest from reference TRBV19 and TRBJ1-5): DGGITQSPKYLFRKEGQNVTLSCEQNLNHDAMYWYRQDPGQGLRLIYYSQIVNDFQKGDIAEGYSVSREKKESFPLTVTSAQKNPTAFYLCASSIAARQLSSNQPQHFGDGTRLSIL.

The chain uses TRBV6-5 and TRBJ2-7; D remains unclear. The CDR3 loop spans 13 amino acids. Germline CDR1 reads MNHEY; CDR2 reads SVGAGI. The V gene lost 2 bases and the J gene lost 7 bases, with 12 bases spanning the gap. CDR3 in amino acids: CASSYRAGREQYF. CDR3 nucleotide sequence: TGTGCCAGCAGTTACCGGGCAGGCCGAGAGCAGTACTTC.

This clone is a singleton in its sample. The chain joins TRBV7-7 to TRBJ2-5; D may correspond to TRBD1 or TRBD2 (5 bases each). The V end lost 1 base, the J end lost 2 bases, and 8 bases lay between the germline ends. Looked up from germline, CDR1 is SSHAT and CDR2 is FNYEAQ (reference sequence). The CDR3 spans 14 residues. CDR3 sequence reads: CASSLGGVQETQYF. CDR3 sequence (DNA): TGTGCCAGCAGCTTAGGAGGGGTTCAAGAGACCCAGTACTTC.

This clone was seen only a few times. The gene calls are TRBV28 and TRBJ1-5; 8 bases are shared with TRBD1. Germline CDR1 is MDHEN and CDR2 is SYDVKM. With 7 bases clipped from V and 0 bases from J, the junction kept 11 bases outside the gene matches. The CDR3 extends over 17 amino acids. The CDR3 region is CASTSHRGANSNQPQHF. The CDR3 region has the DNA TGTGCCAGCACCTCGCACAGGGGGGCGAATAGCAATCAGCCCCAGCATTTT.

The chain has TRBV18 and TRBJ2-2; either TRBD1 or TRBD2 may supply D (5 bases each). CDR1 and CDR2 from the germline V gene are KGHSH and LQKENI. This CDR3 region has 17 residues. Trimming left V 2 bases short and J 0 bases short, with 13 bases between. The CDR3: CASSPLGQGANTGELFF. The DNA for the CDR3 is TGTGCCAGCTCACCATTGGGGCAGGGAGCGAACACCGGGGAGCTGTTTTTT.

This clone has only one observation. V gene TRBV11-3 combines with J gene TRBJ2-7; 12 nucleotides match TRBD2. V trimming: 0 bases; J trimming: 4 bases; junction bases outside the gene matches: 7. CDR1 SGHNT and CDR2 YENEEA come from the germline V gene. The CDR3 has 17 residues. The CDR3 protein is CASSLDRGLAGRYEQYF. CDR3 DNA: TGTGCCAGCAGCTTAGACCGAGGACTAGCGGGAAGGTACGAGCAGTACTTC. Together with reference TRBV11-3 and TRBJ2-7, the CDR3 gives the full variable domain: EAGVVQSPRYKIIEKKQPVAFWCNPISGHNTLYWYLQNLGQGPELLIRYENEEAVDDSQLPKDRFSAERLKGVDSTLKIQPAELGDSAVYLCASSLDRGLAGRYEQYFGPGTRLTVT.